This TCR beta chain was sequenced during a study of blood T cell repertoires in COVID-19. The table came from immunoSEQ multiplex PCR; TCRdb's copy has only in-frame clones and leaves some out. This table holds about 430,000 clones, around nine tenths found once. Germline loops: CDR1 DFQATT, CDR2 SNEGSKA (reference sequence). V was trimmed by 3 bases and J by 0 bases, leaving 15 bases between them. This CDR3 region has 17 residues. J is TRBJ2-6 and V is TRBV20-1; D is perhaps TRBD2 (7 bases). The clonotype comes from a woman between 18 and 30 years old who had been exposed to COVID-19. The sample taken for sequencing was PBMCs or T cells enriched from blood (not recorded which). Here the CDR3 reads CSASRGARGSGANVLTF. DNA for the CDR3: TGCAGTGCTAGTCGGGGGGCTCGTGGCTCTGGGGCCAACGTCCTGACTTTC.